Included here is one T cell receptor (beta chain) sequence, with context. The antigen remains unidentified. There are 14 residues in the CDR3. V was shortened by 6 bases and J by 0 bases, with 9 bases between the two germline ends. Germline CDR1 MDHEN, CDR2 SYDVKM. Measured with immunoSEQ multiplex PCR; TCRdb has only the in-frame clones, and not every one. The sample lists under 1,900,000 clones, around 98.5% occurring once. This sample was included in a study of shared clonotypes between healthy human individuals. Overall study results and limits: Among donors, the sharing of clonotypes was expected to be influenced by sequencing depth.

The TCR was taken from a man under 40 in good health. Sequencing was done on a sample of naive CD4+ T cells sorted from blood. Noted subset: CD45RA+ positively selected. V usage is TRBV28 and J usage is TRBJ1-5; D perhaps matches TRBD1 (5 bases). CDR3 nucleotides: TGTGCCAGCAGGCGTCAGGGTAGCAATCAGCCCCAGCATTTT. Its translation: CASRRQGSNQPQHF. Filled out from reference TRBV28 and TRBJ1-5, the complete variable domain reads DVKVTQSSRYLVKRTGEKVFLECVQDMDHENMFWYRQDPGLGLRLIYFSYDVKMKEKGDIPEGYSVSREKKERFSLILESASTNQTSMYLCASRRQGSNQPQHFGDGTRLSIL.